The 13 T cell receptor beta chains in this list originate from one sample, sequenced in a study of shared clonotypes between healthy human individuals. Produced via immunoSEQ multiplex PCR; TCRdb's table is partial and in-frame only. The sample lists approximately 2.3 million clones; over 85% were seen once. What was sequenced was naive CD4+ T cells from PBMCs. Noted subset: CD45RA+ positively selected. All receptors come from a young man in good health. Some clones in this sample may be carry-over from other donors' samples.

This clone was detected only once. This chain links TRBV6-1 with TRBJ1-2; 7 bases fit TRBD1. The CDR3 is made up of 16 amino acids. Looked up from germline, CDR1 is MNHNS and CDR2 is SASEGT. The V segment lost 2 bases and the J segment 3 bases; nucleotides outside the gene matches: 9. CDR3 residues: CASSEPKGQSYYGYTF. The CDR3 DNA is TGTGCCAGCAGTGAACCAAAGGGACAGAGCTACTATGGCTACACCTTC.

The gene calls are TRBV29-1 and TRBJ1-1; D remains unclear. V was trimmed by 2 bases and J by 1 base, leaving 14 bases between them. The CDR3 sequence is 15 residues long. Germline V gives CDR1 SQVTM, CDR2 ANQGSEA. The CDR3 protein is CSVETRPTRNTEAFF. The CDR3 nucleotides are TGCAGCGTTGAAACCCGACCCACACGGAACACTGAAGCTTTCTTT.

The genes are TRBV5-6 and TRBJ2-7, with D maybe TRBD1 (6 bases). CDR1 and CDR2 (germline): SGHDT, YYEEEE. The CDR3 is 14 residues long. Trimming removed 5 bases at V and 3 bases at J, with 15 bases between. The DNA of the CDR3 is TGTGCCAGCAGTCAAAGGCAGGGGATCTACGAGCAGTACTTC. As protein: CASSQRQGIYEQYF.

The V gene is TRBV14, the J gene TRBJ2-5, with D unclear. V lost 3 bases, J lost 0 bases, and 11 bases lay in between. From germline, CDR1 is SGHDN and CDR2 FVKESK. The CDR3 consists of 15 residues. CDR3 region: CASSHVNWYQETQYF. The CDR3 bases are TGTGCCAGCAGCCATGTTAATTGGTACCAAGAGACCCAGTACTTC.

V usage is TRBV18 and J usage is TRBJ2-3; 7 nucleotides agree with TRBD2. The CDR3 extends over 15 amino acids. J gave up 4 bases and V 5 bases, and 9 bases lay outside the gene matches. Germline assignment: CDR1 KGHSH and CDR2 LQKENI. The CDR3 DNA sequence: TGTGCCAGCTCAATACCGGGACTACCTTCAGATACGCAGTATTTT. Translating it yields CASSIPGLPSDTQYF.

The chain uses TRBV27 and TRBJ1-6; D call uncertain. Germline-derived CDR1 and CDR2 are MNHEY and SMNVEV (reference sequence). V lost 0 bases and J 7 bases, leaving 10 bases between the germline ends. The CDR3 loop spans 15 amino acids. The CDR3 sequence: CASSLSILGNSPLHF. The DNA of the CDR3 is TGTGCCAGCAGTTTATCGATCCTGGGGAATTCACCCCTCCACTTT.

V gene TRBV9 combines with J gene TRBJ2-3; 10 positions match TRBD2. J gave up 4 bases and V 4 bases, and 6 bases lay outside the gene matches. Germline values: CDR1 SGDLS, CDR2 YYNGEE. The length of the CDR3 is 15 residues. The CDR3 sequence: CASSQREGLSDTQYF. Here the CDR3 DNA reads TGTGCCAGCAGCCAGCGGGAGGGTCTATCAGATACGCAGTATTTT.

The CDR3 is CASSLDEVIGYGYTF. The CDR3, as DNA: TGTGCCAGCAGCTTGGATGAGGTTATCGGCTATGGCTACACCTTC. The genes are TRBV5-4 and TRBJ1-2; D gene ambiguous. Germline CDR1 SGHNT, CDR2 YYREEE (reference sequence). V lost 0 bases and J 4 bases, leaving 13 bases between the germline ends. The CDR3 is made up of 15 amino acids.

This clone was picked up one time. The chain joins TRBV18 to TRBJ2-7; D possibly corresponds to TRBD1 (5 bases). Germline values: CDR1 KGHSH, CDR2 LQKENI. This CDR3 has 14 amino acids. Trimming shortened V by 3 bases and J by 2 bases, and 11 bases separated the two germline ends. The CDR3 DNA reads TGTGCCAGCTCACCCGGTGACAGACCCTACGAGCAGTACTTC. Amino acids: CASSPGDRPYEQYF.

This clone was seen once. The chain uses TRBV28 and TRBJ1-2; D possibly corresponds to TRBD1 (5 bases). The CDR3 extends over 15 amino acids. Germline loops: CDR1 MDHEN, CDR2 SYDVKM. V gave up 3 bases and J gave up 4 bases, with 15 bases separating them. CDR3 DNA sequence: TGTGCCAGCAGTTTCGGGGCCTCAAGGGGCTATGGCTACACCTTC. Translating it yields CASSFGASRGYGYTF.

The genes are TRBV7-9 and TRBJ2-3, with a possible D match to TRBD1 (6 bases). Germline V gene lookup returns CDR1 SEHNR and CDR2 FQNEAQ (reference sequence). The CDR3 covers 17 residues. V gave up 1 base and J gave up 2 bases, with 16 bases separating them. The DNA for the CDR3 is TGTGCCAGCAGCTTAGGAACCGGGACAAGACTCACAGATACGCAGTATTTT. This codes for CASSLGTGTRLTDTQYF.

This chain joins TRBV19 and TRBJ2-4; D might be TRBD2 (6 bases). The CDR3 has 16 amino acids. V was cut by 7 bases and J by 3 bases, with 19 bases left in between. Germline V gene sequence: CDR1 LNHDA, CDR2 SQIVND (reference sequence). The CDR3 nucleotides are TGTGCCAGTACTCTGGCAGGATGGGGAGGCAAAAACATTCAGTACTTC. Protein: CASTLAGWGGKNIQYF.

The chain uses TRBV19 and TRBJ2-1, with D possibly being TRBD1 (6 bases). CDR1 is LNHDA, CDR2 SQIVND, per germline (reference sequence). This CDR3 region has 14 residues. Trimming pared 5 bases from V and 13 bases from J, leaving 21 bases between. The DNA of the CDR3 is TGTGCCAGTAGTGAAAGCGCAGGGGTACTCCCCCAGTTCTTC. Translated, it gives CASSESAGVLPQFF.